Each of the 17 T cell receptor beta chains below was sequenced from the same sample in a study of blood T cell repertoires in COVID-19. Assay: immunoSEQ multiplex PCR; the TCRdb copy retains only in-frame clones and omits some. The sample yields tens of thousands of clones, around 76% seen once. The sequencing sample was made of peripheral blood. The source of these receptors is a human donor in a cohort sampled during active COVID-19.

The J gene is TRBJ2-7, the V gene TRBV13; 8 bases match TRBD2. The CDR3 has 18 amino acids. CDR1 and CDR2 (germline): PRHDT, FYEKMQ (reference sequence). Losses at the gene ends were 2 bases for V and 2 bases for J; bases not matched to a gene: 14. In DNA form, the CDR3 reads TGTGCCAGCAGCTTAATGGGGCTAGCGGGCCCCATAACCTACGAGCAGTACTTC. Its protein product is CASSLMGLAGPITYEQYF.

The chain recombines TRBV28 with TRBJ2-5; the match to TRBD2 covers 10 bases. Germline V gene sequence: CDR1 MDHEN, CDR2 SYDVKM. This CDR3 is built from 14 residues. The J segment lost 6 bases and the V segment lost 3 bases, leaving 4 bases of the junction unmatched. The CDR3 loop reads CASSFLAGDKTQYF. In DNA form, the CDR3 reads TGTGCCAGCAGTTTTCTAGCGGGGGACAAGACCCAGTACTTC.

The chain uses TRBV11-3 and TRBJ2-1; TRBD2 agrees at 8 bases. V gave up 4 bases and J gave up 5 bases; unmatched junction bases: 7. Germline CDR1 SGHNT, CDR2 YENEEA. CDR3 length: 15 amino acids. CDR3 amino acids: CASSSRGGRDNEQFF. CDR3 DNA: TGTGCCAGCAGCTCACGGGGGGGCCGGGACAATGAGCAGTTCTTC.

The chain couples TRBV28 to TRBJ1-2; D is undetermined. The CDR3 spans 12 residues. V lost 5 bases to trimming and J lost 5 bases, with 9 bases between them. CDR1 and CDR2 (germline): MDHEN, SYDVKM. The DNA of the CDR3 is TGTGCCAGCAGTCCGCTGAGGTATGGCTACACCTTC. Translating gives CASSPLRYGYTF.

The J gene is TRBJ1-4, the V gene TRBV28, with TRBD1 matching 9 bases. Per germline, CDR1 MDHEN and CDR2 SYDVKM. V trimming: 3 bases; J trimming: 4 bases; junction bases outside the gene matches: 6. The CDR3 loop spans 16 amino acids. The CDR3 is CASSFPGTGNNEKLFF. The DNA of the CDR3 is TGTGCCAGCAGTTTCCCCGGGACAGGGAATAATGAAAAACTGTTTTTT. Full variable domain (outside the CDR3, taken from reference TRBV28 and TRBJ1-4): DVKVTQSSRYLVKRTGEKVFLECVQDMDHENMFWYRQDPGLGLRLIYFSYDVKMKEKGDIPEGYSVSREKKERFSLILESASTNQTSMYLCASSFPGTGNNEKLFFGSGTQLSVL.

The chain joins TRBV3-1 (or the pseudogene TRBV3-2) to TRBJ2-7, with 10 bases identical to TRBD2. The V and J ends lost 0 bases and 3 bases, in that order; junction bases with no gene match: 8. Germline CDR1 is LGHDT and CDR2 is YNNKEL (reference sequence). CDR3 length: 17 residues. Here the CDR3 reads CASSQDFRLAGVYEQYF. CDR3 nucleotides: TGTGCCAGCAGCCAAGATTTTAGGCTAGCGGGAGTCTACGAGCAGTACTTC.

The rearrangement joins TRBV9 to TRBJ2-3; D is unclear. V dropped 1 base and J dropped 0 bases, with 6 bases sitting between them. Germline lookup yields CDR1 SGDLS and CDR2 YYNGEE. The CDR3 is made up of 14 amino acids. The CDR3 sequence: CASSVSTSTDTQYF. CDR3 nucleotides: TGTGCCAGCAGCGTATCGACTAGCACAGATACGCAGTATTTT.

This clone turned up a few times. The chain carries TRBV3-1 (or the pseudogene TRBV3-2) and TRBJ1-4, with a possible D match to TRBD1 (5 bases). V was cut by 1 base and J by 10 bases, with 13 bases left in between. The CDR3 contains 14 residues. Per the germline V gene, CDR1 is LGHDT and CDR2 is YNNKEL (reference sequence). The CDR3 is CASSQAGGGGKLFF. CDR3 coding DNA: TGTGCCAGCAGCCAAGCGGGGGGTGGGGGAAAACTGTTTTTT.

This chain joins TRBV4-1 and TRBJ1-4; D may be TRBD1 (5 bases). Trimming left V 0 bases short and J 7 bases short, with 15 bases between. The length of the CDR3 is 16 residues. Germline V lookup: CDR1 MGHRA, CDR2 YSYEKL. The CDR3 spells CASSQDKRQGGEKLFF. The CDR3 DNA is TGCGCCAGCAGCCAAGATAAACGCCAGGGTGGTGAAAAACTGTTTTTT.

The chain employs TRBV4-1 and TRBJ2-7; 13 bases agree with TRBD2. This CDR3 region has 16 residues. The germline V gene encodes CDR1 MGHRA and CDR2 YSYEKL. V was pared by 2 bases and J by 4 bases, with 5 bases of the junction left unmatched. CDR3 protein: CASSQRTSGGIYEQYF. DNA for the CDR3: TGCGCCAGCAGCCAAAGGACTAGCGGGGGAATTTACGAGCAGTACTTC.

This clone was picked up a small number of times. The chain links TRBV10-1 to TRBJ2-7, with D possibly TRBD1 on 6 matching bases. Between the trimmed V and J ends, which lost 0 bases and 0 bases, there was a span of 9 bases. The CDR3 runs 15 residues. Germline V gene sequence: CDR1 WNHNN, CDR2 SYGVQD (reference sequence). CDR3 nucleotides: TGCGCCAGCAGTGAGTCGACAGGTTCCTCCTACGAGCAGTACTTC. Protein product: CASSESTGSSYEQYF.

This chain joins TRBV5-1 and TRBJ1-2; D ambiguous. This CDR3 comprises 15 residues. Per the germline V gene, CDR1 is SGHRS and CDR2 is YFSETQ. V lost 5 bases to trimming and J lost 6 bases, with 20 bases between them. CDR3 residues: CASSFDGVSRHGYTF. The CDR3 DNA reads as TGCGCCAGCAGTTTCGACGGAGTGTCACGTCATGGCTACACCTTC.

V and J are TRBV7-9 and TRBJ1-1, with D unresolved. This CDR3 contains 15 residues. Germline V gene sequence: CDR1 SEHNR, CDR2 FQNEAQ (reference sequence). Trimming pared 6 bases from V and 3 bases from J, leaving 17 bases between. In DNA, the CDR3 is TGTGCCAGCAGGCCAAAACCGGGAGGGTACACTGAAGCTTTCTTT. It specifies CASRPKPGGYTEAFF.

The chain couples TRBV7-9 to TRBJ1-1, with D possibly TRBD1 on 6 matching bases. V was cut by 6 bases and J by 3 bases, with 17 bases left in between. There are 15 residues in the CDR3. Germline V lookup: CDR1 SEHNR, CDR2 FQNEAQ (reference sequence). In nucleotides, the CDR3 is TGTGCCAGCAGGGATTCCCAGGGGACGCACACTGAAGCTTTCTTT. This gives the protein CASRDSQGTHTEAFF.

This rearrangement joins TRBV3-1 (or the pseudogene TRBV3-2) to TRBJ1-1; 11 nucleotides agree with TRBD1. V dropped 2 bases and J dropped 1; count of bases not matched to a gene: 9. The germline V gene encodes CDR1 LGHDT and CDR2 YNNKEL (reference sequence). This CDR3 has 18 amino acids. In DNA, the CDR3 is TGTGCCAGCAGCCAAAGCGCCTCGGGACAGGGGGGGAACACTGAAGCTTTCTTT. Its translation is CASSQSASGQGGNTEAFF.

This clone is medium-sized within its sample. The V gene is TRBV3-1 (or the pseudogene TRBV3-2), the J gene TRBJ1-2; unclear D gene. Germline CDR1 LGHDT, CDR2 YNNKEL (reference sequence). The CDR3 totals 18 residues. Trimming pared 0 bases from V and 8 bases from J, leaving 25 bases between. The CDR3 loop reads CASSQENRGRVMRWGYTF. As DNA, the CDR3 is TGTGCCAGCAGCCAAGAAAATCGTGGGCGGGTGATGCGGTGGGGCTACACCTTC.

The chain employs TRBV28 and TRBJ2-7; TRBD2 is a possible D gene (6 bases). The germline gives CDR1 MDHEN, CDR2 SYDVKM. The germline V and J ends were trimmed by 5 bases and 7 bases, with 21 bases remaining between them. The CDR3 totals 15 residues. In DNA, the CDR3 is TGTGCCAGCAGTCCTACCCTTTCTAGCGCCCTGGAGCAGTACTTC. This sequence encodes CASSPTLSSALEQYF.